This TCR beta chain appears in the sequencing data of a study of blood T cell repertoires in COVID-19. Across the study: The study drew acute and convalescent COVID-19 samples from the United States, Italy and Spain. Sample material is recorded as cDNA or gDNA derived from T cells, B-cell-depleted T cells, or PBMCs.

CDR1 and CDR2 from the germline V gene are SGHNT and YYREEE (reference sequence). The CDR3 length is 13 residues. The trim removed 3 bases at V and 3 bases at J, leaving 2 bases unmatched. Authors' analysis steps: How many nucleated cells were present was estimated from reference gene primer amplification. Repertoires were generated with immunoSEQ multiplex PCR, while TCRdb's copy carries only in-frame clones and drops some. That table is the source of V, J and clone size, and D and trimming were worked out from the DNA. The sample lists around 220,000 clones, approximately 80% occurring once. Patients in Seattle were enrolled during active infection, then followed longitudinally.

This TCR was sampled from a woman of 80 years or more with COVID-19, enrolled during active disease. The specimen sequenced was peripheral blood. The chain couples TRBV5-4 to TRBJ2-5, with 7 bases lining up with TRBD1. CDR3 DNA: TGTGCCAGCAGCTCCGGGACAGAAGAGACCCAGTACTTC. Encoded protein: CASSSGTEETQYF.